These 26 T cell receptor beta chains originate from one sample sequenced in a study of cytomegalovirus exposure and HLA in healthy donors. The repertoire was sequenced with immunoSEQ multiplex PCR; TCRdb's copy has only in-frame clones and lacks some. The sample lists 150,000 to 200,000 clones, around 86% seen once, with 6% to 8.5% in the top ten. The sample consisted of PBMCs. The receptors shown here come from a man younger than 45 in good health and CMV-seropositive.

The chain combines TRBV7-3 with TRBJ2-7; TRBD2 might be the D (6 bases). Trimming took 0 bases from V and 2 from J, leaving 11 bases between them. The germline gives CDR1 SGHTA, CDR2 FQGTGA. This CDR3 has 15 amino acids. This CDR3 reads CASSLTAGRTYEQYF. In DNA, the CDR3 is TGTGCCAGCAGCTTAACGGCGGGGCGGACCTACGAGCAGTACTTC.

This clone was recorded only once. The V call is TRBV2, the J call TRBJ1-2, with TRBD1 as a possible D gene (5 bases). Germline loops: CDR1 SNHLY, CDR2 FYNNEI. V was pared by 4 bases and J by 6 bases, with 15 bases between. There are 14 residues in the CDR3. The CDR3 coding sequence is TGTGCCAGCAGTGGGGGGTCCGGGGTGAATGGCTACACCTTC. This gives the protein CASSGGSGVNGYTF.

This chain's CDR3 is CASSSRTGHETQYF. CDR3 nucleotides: TGTGCCAGCAGTTCACGGACCGGGCATGAGACCCAGTACTTC. The chain has TRBV28 and TRBJ2-5; no reliable D call. Trimming pared 4 bases from V and 5 bases from J, leaving 14 bases between. Germline-derived CDR1 and CDR2 are MDHEN and SYDVKM. The CDR3 totals 14 residues. Complete variable domain (other parts from reference TRBV28 and TRBJ2-5): DVKVTQSSRYLVKRTGEKVFLECVQDMDHENMFWYRQDPGLGLRLIYFSYDVKMKEKGDIPEGYSVSREKKERFSLILESASTNQTSMYLCASSSRTGHETQYFGPGTRLLVL.

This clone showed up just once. The CDR3, as DNA: TGTGCCAGCAGCCAAGTCGCAGATACGCAGTATTTT. This sequence encodes CASSQVADTQYF. The chain links TRBV4-2 to TRBJ2-3; D remains ambiguous. The germline V gene encodes CDR1 LGHNA and CDR2 YNFKEQ. The CDR3 sequence is 12 residues long. The germline V and J ends were trimmed by 1 base and 4 bases, with 3 bases remaining between them.

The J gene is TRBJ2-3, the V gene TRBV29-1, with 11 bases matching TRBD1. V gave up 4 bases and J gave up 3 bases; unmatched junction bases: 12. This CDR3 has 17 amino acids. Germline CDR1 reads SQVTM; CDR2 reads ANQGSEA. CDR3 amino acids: CSVGPTWTGGITDTQYF. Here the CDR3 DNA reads TGCAGCGTTGGGCCGACTTGGACAGGGGGCATAACAGATACGCAGTATTTT.

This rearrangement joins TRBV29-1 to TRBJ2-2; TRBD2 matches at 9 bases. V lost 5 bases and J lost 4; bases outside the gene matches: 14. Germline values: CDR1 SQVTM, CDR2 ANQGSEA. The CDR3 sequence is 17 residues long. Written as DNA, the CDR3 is TGCAGCGTTCAGGGTAGCGGGAGCCGCCCGGGCACCGGGGAGCTGTTTTTT. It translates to CSVQGSGSRPGTGELFF.

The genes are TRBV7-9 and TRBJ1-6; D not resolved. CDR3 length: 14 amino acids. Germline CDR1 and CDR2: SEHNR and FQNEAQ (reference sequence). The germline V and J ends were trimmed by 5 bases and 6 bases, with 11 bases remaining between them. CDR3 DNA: TGTGCCAGCAGCGCCACTCCTCGTAATTCACCCCTCCACTTT. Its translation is CASSATPRNSPLHF.

The CDR3 DNA sequence: TGTGCCAGCAGCCCTCTGACTGGGGCCAACGTCCTGACTTTC. Its translation is CASSPLTGANVLTF. This chain connects TRBV7-6 to TRBJ2-6, with unresolved D. Germline-derived CDR1 and CDR2 are SGHVS and FNYEAQ. The CDR3 runs to 14 residues. Trimming removed 5 bases at V and 2 bases at J, with 7 bases between.

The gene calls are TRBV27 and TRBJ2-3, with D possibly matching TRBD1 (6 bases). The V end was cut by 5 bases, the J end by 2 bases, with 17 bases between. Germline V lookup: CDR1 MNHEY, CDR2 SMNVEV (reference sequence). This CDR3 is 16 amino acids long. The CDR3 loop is CASSHRDNTLTDTQYF. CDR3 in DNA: TGTGCCAGCAGTCATCGGGACAATACGCTCACAGATACGCAGTATTTT.

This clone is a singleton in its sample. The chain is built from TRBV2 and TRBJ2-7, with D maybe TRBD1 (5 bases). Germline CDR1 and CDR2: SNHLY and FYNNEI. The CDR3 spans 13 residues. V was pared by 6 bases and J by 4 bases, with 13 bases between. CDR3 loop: CASRPTDSYEQYF. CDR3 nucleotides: TGTGCCAGCAGACCCACTGACAGTTACGAGCAGTACTTC.

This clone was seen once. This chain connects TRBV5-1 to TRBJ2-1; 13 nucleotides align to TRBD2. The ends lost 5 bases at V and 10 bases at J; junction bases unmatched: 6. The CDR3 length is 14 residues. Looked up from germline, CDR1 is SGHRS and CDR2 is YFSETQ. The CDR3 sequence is CASRAGTSGTEQFF. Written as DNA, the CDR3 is TGCGCCAGCAGAGCCGGGACTAGCGGGACCGAGCAGTTCTTC. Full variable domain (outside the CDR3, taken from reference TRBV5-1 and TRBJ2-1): KAGVTQTPRYLIKTRGQQVTLSCSPISGHRSVSWYQQTPGQGLQFLFEYFSETQRNKGNFPGRFSGRQFSNSRSEMNVSTLELGDSALYLCASRAGTSGTEQFFGPGTRLTVL.

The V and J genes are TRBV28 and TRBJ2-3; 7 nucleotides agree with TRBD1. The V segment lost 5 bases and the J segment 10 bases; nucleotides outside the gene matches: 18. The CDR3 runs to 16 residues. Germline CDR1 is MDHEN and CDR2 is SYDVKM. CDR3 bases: TGTGCCAGCAGTCCGGACAGGCCCCGAGCCCCAGAGGCGCAGTATTTT. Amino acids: CASSPDRPRAPEAQYF. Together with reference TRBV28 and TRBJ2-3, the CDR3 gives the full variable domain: DVKVTQSSRYLVKRTGEKVFLECVQDMDHENMFWYRQDPGLGLRLIYFSYDVKMKEKGDIPEGYSVSREKKERFSLILESASTNQTSMYLCASSPDRPRAPEAQYFGPGTRLTVL.

The CDR3 is CAWLLGPRNTEAFF. The CDR3, as DNA: TGTGCCTGGCTACTGGGACCTCGGAACACTGAAGCTTTCTTT. This sequence joins TRBV30 and TRBJ1-1, with D possibly being TRBD1 (5 bases). Germline V gene lookup returns CDR1 GTSNPN and CDR2 SVGIG (reference sequence). Trimming took 5 bases from V and 1 from J, leaving 14 bases between them. The CDR3 covers 14 residues.

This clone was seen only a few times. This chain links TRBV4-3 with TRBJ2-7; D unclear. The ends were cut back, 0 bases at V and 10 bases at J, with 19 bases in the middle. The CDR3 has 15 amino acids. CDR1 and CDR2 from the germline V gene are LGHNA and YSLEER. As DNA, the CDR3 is TGCGCCAGCAGCCAAGATCTTTTAGGCGGTAGAGGACAGTACTTC. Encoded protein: CASSQDLLGGRGQYF.

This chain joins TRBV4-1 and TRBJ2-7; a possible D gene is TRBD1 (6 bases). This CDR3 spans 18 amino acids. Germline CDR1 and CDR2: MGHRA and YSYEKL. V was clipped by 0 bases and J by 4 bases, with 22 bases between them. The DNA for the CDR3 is TGCGCCAGCAGCCAAGATGGGGGCCCCGGAGGACAGCCTTACGAGCAGTACTTC. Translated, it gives CASSQDGGPGGQPYEQYF.

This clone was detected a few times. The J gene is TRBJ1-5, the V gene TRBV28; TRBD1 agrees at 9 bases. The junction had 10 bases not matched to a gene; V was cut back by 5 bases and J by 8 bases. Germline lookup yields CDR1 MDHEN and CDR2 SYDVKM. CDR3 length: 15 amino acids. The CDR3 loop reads CASSALDRGLEPQHF. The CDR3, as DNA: TGTGCCAGCAGTGCCCTTGACAGGGGGTTGGAGCCCCAGCATTTT.

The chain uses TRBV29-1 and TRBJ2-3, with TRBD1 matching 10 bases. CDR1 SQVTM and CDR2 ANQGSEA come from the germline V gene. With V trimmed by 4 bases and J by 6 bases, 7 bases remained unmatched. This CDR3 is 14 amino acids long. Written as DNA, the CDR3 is TGCAGCGTTGCTGACAGGGGGCGTGGGGATACGCAGTATTTT. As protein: CSVADRGRGDTQYF.

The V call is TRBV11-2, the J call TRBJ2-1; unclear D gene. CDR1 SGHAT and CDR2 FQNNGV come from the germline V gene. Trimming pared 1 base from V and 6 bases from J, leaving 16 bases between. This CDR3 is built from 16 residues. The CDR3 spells CASSLAPGPYPNEQFF. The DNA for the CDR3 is TGTGCCAGCAGCTTAGCCCCGGGCCCGTACCCCAATGAGCAGTTCTTC.

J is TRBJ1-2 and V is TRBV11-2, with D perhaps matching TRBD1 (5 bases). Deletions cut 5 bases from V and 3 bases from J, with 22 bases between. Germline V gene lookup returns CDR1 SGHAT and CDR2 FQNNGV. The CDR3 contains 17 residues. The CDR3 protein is CASSPGKGRASDYGYTF. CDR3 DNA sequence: TGTGCCAGCAGCCCCGGCAAGGGGCGCGCCAGTGACTATGGCTACACCTTC. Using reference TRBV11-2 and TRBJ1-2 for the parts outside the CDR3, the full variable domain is EAGVAQSPRYKIIEKRQSVAFWCNPISGHATLYWYQQILGQGPKLLIQFQNNGVVDDSQLPKDRFSAERLKGVDSTLKIQPAKLEDSAVYLCASSPGKGRASDYGYTFGSGTRLTVV.

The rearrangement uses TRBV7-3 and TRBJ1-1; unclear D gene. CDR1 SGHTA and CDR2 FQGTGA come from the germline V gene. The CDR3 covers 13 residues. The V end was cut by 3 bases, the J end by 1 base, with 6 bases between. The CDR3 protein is CASSFQENTEAFF. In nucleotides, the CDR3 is TGTGCCAGCAGCTTCCAAGAGAACACTGAAGCTTTCTTT.

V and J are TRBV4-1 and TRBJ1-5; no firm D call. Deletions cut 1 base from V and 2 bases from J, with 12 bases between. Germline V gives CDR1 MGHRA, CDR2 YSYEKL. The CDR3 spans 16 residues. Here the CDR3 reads CASSQGEGTGNQPQHF. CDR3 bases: TGCGCCAGCAGCCAAGGGGAGGGAACCGGCAATCAGCCCCAGCATTTT.

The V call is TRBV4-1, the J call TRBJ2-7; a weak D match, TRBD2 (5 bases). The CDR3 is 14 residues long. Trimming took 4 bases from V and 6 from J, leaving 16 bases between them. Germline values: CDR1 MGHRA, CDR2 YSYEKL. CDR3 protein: CASSPVWGEREQYF. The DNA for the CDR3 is TGCGCCAGCAGCCCCGTGTGGGGAGAGCGCGAGCAGTACTTC.

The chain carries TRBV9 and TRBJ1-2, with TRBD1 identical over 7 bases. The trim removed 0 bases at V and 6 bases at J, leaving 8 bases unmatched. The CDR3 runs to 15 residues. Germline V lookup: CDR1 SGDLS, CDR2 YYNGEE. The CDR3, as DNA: TGTGCCAGCAGCGTAGGGGGGACAGAGATACATGGCTACACCTTC. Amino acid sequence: CASSVGGTEIHGYTF. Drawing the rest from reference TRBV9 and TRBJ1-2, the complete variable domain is DSGVTQTPKHLITATGQRVTLRCSPRSGDLSVYWYQQSLDQGLQFLIQYYNGEERAKGNILERFSAQQFPDLHSELNLSSLELGDSALYFCASSVGGTEIHGYTFGSGTRLTVV.

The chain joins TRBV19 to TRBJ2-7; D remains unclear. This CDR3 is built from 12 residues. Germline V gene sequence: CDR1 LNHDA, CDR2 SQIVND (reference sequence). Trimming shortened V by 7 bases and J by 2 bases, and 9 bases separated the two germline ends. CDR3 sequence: CASIGSTYEQYF. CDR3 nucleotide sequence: TGTGCCAGTATCGGGTCAACCTACGAGCAGTACTTC.

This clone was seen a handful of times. The CDR3 sequence is CASSLEVAGATYEQYF. The CDR3 coding sequence is TGTGCCAGCAGCTTAGAGGTTGCGGGGGCCACCTACGAGCAGTACTTC. The chain has TRBV7-8 and TRBJ2-7; a possible D gene is TRBD2 (7 bases). Trimming removed 1 base at V and 2 bases at J, with 15 bases between. CDR1 and CDR2 from the germline V gene are SGHVS and FQNEAQ. The CDR3 contains 16 residues.

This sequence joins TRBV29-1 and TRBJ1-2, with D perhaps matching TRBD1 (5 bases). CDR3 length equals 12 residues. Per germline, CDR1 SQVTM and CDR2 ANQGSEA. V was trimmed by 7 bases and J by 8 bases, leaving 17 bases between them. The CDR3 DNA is TGCAGCGCCATTCAGGGATATGGCGGCTACACCTTC. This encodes CSAIQGYGGYTF.